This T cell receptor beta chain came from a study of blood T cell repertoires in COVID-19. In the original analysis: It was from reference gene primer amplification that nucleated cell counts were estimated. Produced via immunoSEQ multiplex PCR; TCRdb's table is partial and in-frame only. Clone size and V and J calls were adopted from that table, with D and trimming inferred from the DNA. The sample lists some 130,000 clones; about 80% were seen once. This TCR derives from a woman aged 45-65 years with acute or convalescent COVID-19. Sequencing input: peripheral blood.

CDR3 in amino acids: CASANRGGNQPQHF. The CDR3 nucleotides read TGTGCCAGCGCTAACAGGGGCGGCAATCAGCCCCAGCATTTT. The chain joins TRBV27 to TRBJ1-5; 7 bases agree with TRBD1. The CDR3 runs to 14 residues. Germline CDR1 MNHEY, CDR2 SMNVEV (reference sequence). V dropped 8 bases and J dropped 2; count of bases not matched to a gene: 6.